This TCR beta chain is drawn from a study of blood T cell repertoires in COVID-19. Trimming removed 6 bases from V and 9 bases from J; junction bases left unmatched: 15. Germline CDR1 reads SNHLY; CDR2 reads FYNNEI. This CDR3 is built from 15 residues. The table came from immunoSEQ multiplex PCR; TCRdb's copy has only in-frame clones and leaves some out. The sample gives tens of thousands of clones, approximately 90% of which show up once; around 13% is in the top ten. V and J are TRBV2 and TRBJ2-5; 8 bases agree with TRBD1. The TCR comes from a man between 65 and 85 years old with active or convalescent COVID-19. The material sequenced was peripheral blood. The CDR3 coding sequence is TGTGCCAGCAGACTCGGACAGGGTGGAATTTCTGCCCAGTACTTC. Translation gives CASRLGQGGISAQYF.